Below are 19 T cell receptor beta chains sequenced from a single sample in a study of cytomegalovirus exposure and HLA in healthy donors (dated by TCRdb to about 2017). The method was the immunoSEQ multiplex PCR assay. The multiplex PCR relied on a mix of 60 forward primers for TCR Vbeta segments and 13 reverse primers for TCR Jbeta segments. TCRdb re-hosts the immuneACCESS table, in-frame sequences only. Its copies lack some clones; in the studies checked, an unresolved V gene accounts for under half of them, and the cause for the rest is not known. The sample's table covers more than 45,000 clones. The ten largest clones add up to 3.5% to 4.5% of the sample. The sample taken for sequencing was PBMCs. The receptors shown here come from a male donor in good health and CMV-seronegative.

The rearrangement links TRBV15 to TRBJ2-4, with no clear D. CDR3 length: 17 amino acids. Germline V lookup: CDR1 LNHNV, CDR2 YYDKDF (reference sequence). V lost 0 bases and J 1 base, leaving 13 bases between the germline ends. For the CDR3, the DNA is TGTGCCACCAGCAGAGATGCAGGTTTCTGGGCCAAAAACATTCAGTACTTC. As protein: CATSRDAGFWAKNIQYF.

The gene calls are TRBV28 and TRBJ1-5, with TRBD1 matching 7 bases. Germline values: CDR1 MDHEN, CDR2 SYDVKM. Unmatched junction bases numbered 5, after V lost 3 bases and J lost 3 bases. The CDR3 runs to 15 residues. CDR3 loop: CASSFSGGFNQPQHF. DNA for the CDR3: TGTGCCAGCAGTTTTTCAGGGGGTTTCAATCAGCCCCAGCATTTT.

This chain joins TRBV28 and TRBJ1-3, with 9 bases that match TRBD1. V dropped 2 bases and J dropped 6; count of bases not matched to a gene: 5. The CDR3 has 15 amino acids. The germline V gene has CDR1 MDHEN and CDR2 SYDVKM. The CDR3 is CASSLTGGRENTIYF. DNA of the CDR3: TGTGCCAGCAGTTTAACAGGGGGCCGAGAAAACACCATATATTTT.

The chain has TRBV6-5 and TRBJ1-1; perhaps TRBD1 as D (5 bases). Trimming pared 2 bases from V and 8 bases from J, leaving 15 bases between. Germline V lookup: CDR1 MNHEY, CDR2 SVGAGI. This CDR3 region has 14 residues. The CDR3 region is CASSYGYRKQEAFF. For the CDR3, the DNA is TGTGCCAGCAGTTACGGTTACAGGAAACAGGAAGCTTTCTTT.

CDR3: CASSPPGSLSYNEQFF. In DNA, the CDR3 is TGTGCCAGCAGTCCACCCGGGTCTCTATCCTACAATGAGCAGTTCTTC. The chain is built from TRBV25-1 and TRBJ2-1; D gene uncertain. V was shortened by 5 bases and J by 1 base, with 15 bases between the two germline ends. Germline V gene data show CDR1 as MGHDK and CDR2 as SYGVNS. This CDR3 contains 16 residues.

This rearrangement joins TRBV9 to TRBJ2-2; D might be TRBD1 (6 bases). Trimming cost V 4 bases and J 8 bases, with 15 bases left between them. The CDR3 runs to 14 residues. Germline V gives CDR1 SGDLS, CDR2 YYNGEE. The CDR3 DNA reads as TGTGCCAGCAGCACAATGGACAGTCTTGGGGAGCTGTTTTTT. This encodes CASSTMDSLGELFF.

The J gene is TRBJ2-5, the V gene TRBV25-1; D possibly corresponds to TRBD1 (7 bases). Germline CDR1 and CDR2: MGHDK and SYGVNS. CDR3 length: 17 residues. Trimming removed 1 base from V and 2 bases from J, with 17 bases in between. The CDR3 coding sequence is TGTGCCAGCAGTGAATCGGGAGCAGGGGGGAGACAAGAGACCCAGTACTTC. It is translated as CASSESGAGGRQETQYF.

The chain recombines TRBV5-1 with TRBJ2-1; TRBD1 aligns across 8 bases. V dropped 1 base and J dropped 6; count of bases not matched to a gene: 3. The germline V gene has CDR1 SGHRS and CDR2 YFSETQ. This CDR3 spans 14 amino acids. CDR3 coding DNA: TGCGCCAGCAGCTTGAGGACAGGGACCAATGAGCAGTTCTTC. Its protein is CASSLRTGTNEQFF. Using reference TRBV5-1 and TRBJ2-1 for the parts outside the CDR3, the full variable domain is KAGVTQTPRYLIKTRGQQVTLSCSPISGHRSVSWYQQTPGQGLQFLFEYFSETQRNKGNFPGRFSGRQFSNSRSEMNVSTLELGDSALYLCASSLRTGTNEQFFGPGTRLTVL.

CDR3 region: CASSVSTGVNTEAFF. The CDR3 DNA reads as TGTGCCAGCAGCGTGTCAACAGGGGTGAACACTGAAGCTTTCTTT. The rearrangement joins TRBV11-2 to TRBJ1-1, with 7 bases aligning to TRBD1. This CDR3 contains 15 residues. The J segment lost 0 bases and the V segment lost 5 bases, leaving 6 bases of the junction unmatched. Germline assignment: CDR1 SGHAT and CDR2 FQNNGV.

The rearrangement joins TRBV7-9 to TRBJ2-5, with 7 bases that match TRBD1. The V segment lost 9 bases and the J segment 1 base; nucleotides outside the gene matches: 2. The germline gives CDR1 SEHNR, CDR2 FQNEAQ (reference sequence). The CDR3 loop spans 12 amino acids. The CDR3, as DNA: TGTGCCAGTCACAGGGGCCAAGAGACCCAGTACTTC. It encodes CASHRGQETQYF.

About this clone: Germline is not matched at one junction end, which may reflect a read error. The J gene is TRBJ1-1, the V gene TRBV29-1; 8 bases match TRBD1. This CDR3 region has 14 residues. Germline V CDR1 and CDR2: SQVTM, ANQGSEA. The CDR3: CSVWETGVNTEDFF. The CDR3 bases are TGCAGCGTTTGGGAGACAGGGGTGAACACTGAAGATTTCTTT.

V usage is TRBV11-2 and J usage is TRBJ2-7, with D possibly being TRBD1 (5 bases). Germline values: CDR1 SGHAT, CDR2 FQNNGV. The CDR3 sequence is 15 residues long. Trimming removed 5 bases at V and 2 bases at J, with 16 bases between. DNA of the CDR3: TGTGCCAGCAGCATTGTGGACACCGGAGCCTACGAGCAGTACTTC. Its protein product is CASSIVDTGAYEQYF.

The V gene is TRBV6-4, the J gene TRBJ2-3; 9 bases map to TRBD1. Germline V gene data show CDR1 as MRHNA and CDR2 as SNTAGT. J was trimmed by 0 bases and V by 6 bases; bases with no gene match: 10. This CDR3 is built from 17 residues. The CDR3 nucleotides read TGTGCCAGCAGCCTGCCGGGACAGGGTGAAAGCACAGATACGCAGTATTTT. Translated, it gives CASSLPGQGESTDTQYF.

The CDR3 bases are TGTGCCAGCAGCTTAGGACAGGGCGCCGACGAGCAGTACTTC. Translating it yields CASSLGQGADEQYF. The V and J genes are TRBV11-1 and TRBJ2-7; 7 bases agree with TRBD1. Germline values: CDR1 SGHAT, CDR2 FQDESV (reference sequence). CDR3 size: 14 residues. V dropped 1 base and J dropped 5; count of bases not matched to a gene: 5.

The genes are TRBV30 and TRBJ1-1; D is unresolved. The germline V gene encodes CDR1 GTSNPN and CDR2 SVGIG (reference sequence). With 8 bases removed from V and 5 bases from J, the gap between germline ends came to 9 bases. The CDR3 covers 10 residues. CDR3 sequence (DNA): TGTGCCATTGCTAGGACTGAAGCTTTCTTT. It is translated as CAIARTEAFF.

The gene calls are TRBV19 and TRBJ1-1; the D gene is possibly TRBD1 (5 bases). The CDR3 has 15 amino acids. Trimming left V 5 bases short and J 1 base short, with 14 bases between. CDR1 and CDR2 from the germline V gene are LNHDA and SQIVND (reference sequence). DNA of the CDR3: TGTGCCAGTAGTTTCCGCGCTGGGGCGAACACTGAAGCTTTCTTT. Translation: CASSFRAGANTEAFF.

The chain couples TRBV4-1 to TRBJ2-7; D uncertain. V was trimmed by 0 bases and J by 6 bases, leaving 9 bases between them. This CDR3 is 13 amino acids long. The germline gives CDR1 MGHRA, CDR2 YSYEKL. The CDR3 reads CASSQEQSGEQYF. CDR3 nucleotides: TGCGCCAGCAGCCAAGAACAGTCAGGCGAGCAGTACTTC.

This chain joins TRBV27 and TRBJ2-3; the match to TRBD2 covers 9 bases. From germline, CDR1 is MNHEY and CDR2 SMNVEV (reference sequence). V shed 6 bases, J shed 1 base, and the junction held 8 bases outside the gene matches. This CDR3 region has 16 residues. The CDR3 loop reads CASRVGSGSRTDTQYF. The CDR3 DNA follows: TGTGCCAGCAGGGTCGGTAGCGGGAGCCGCACAGATACGCAGTATTTT.

The J gene is TRBJ2-2, the V gene TRBV6-6; D is unclear. V lost 6 bases to trimming and J lost 5 bases, with 7 bases between them. CDR1 is MNHNY and CDR2 is SVGAGI in the germline V gene (reference sequence). The CDR3 has 12 residues. The CDR3 spells CASRRLTGELFF. The CDR3 DNA follows: TGTGCCAGCAGAAGACTTACCGGGGAGCTGTTTTTT.